Presented here are 2 T cell receptor beta chains from one specimen sequenced in a study of blood T cell repertoires in COVID-19. Clones were read by immunoSEQ multiplex PCR, and TCRdb kept only the in-frame ones, dropping some. The data contain approximately 150,000 clones, over 75% of them singletons. Sequenced sample: peripheral blood. These TCRs come from a human donor in a cohort sampled during active COVID-19.

The CDR3 loop reads CASSLSLEGYTF. As DNA, the CDR3 is TGTGCCAGCAGCTTGAGCCTAGAGGGCTACACCTTC. The chain couples TRBV5-5 to TRBJ1-2, with D unclear. The germline V gene encodes CDR1 SGHKS and CDR2 YYEKEE (reference sequence). Trimming took 1 base from V and 8 from J, leaving 9 bases between them. CDR3 length equals 12 residues.

The chain employs TRBV6-6 and TRBJ1-4; no firm D call. V was cut by 1 base and J by 7 bases, with 7 bases left in between. Germline V CDR1 and CDR2: MNHNY, SVGAGI (reference sequence). The CDR3 runs 13 residues. The CDR3 here is CASSYLRLEKLFF. In DNA, the CDR3 is TGTGCCAGCAGTTACTTAAGACTTGAAAAACTGTTTTTT.